A selection of T cell receptor beta chains follows, all from one sample in a study of a mutant IDH1 vaccine in newly diagnosed glioma. TCRdb's table, derived via immunoSEQ multiplex PCR, lists solely in-frame clones and lacks some. The sample includes about 51,000 clones, over 65% of them seen just once. The sequences come from PBMCs, collected from a glioma patient treated with radiotherapy, temozolomide or both. The receptor set was obtained from a woman aged 40 to 55 with glioma. CDR3s include the opening cysteine and the closing phenylalanine or tryptophan.

v_gene: TRBV6-1
j_gene: TRBJ2-1
CDR3aa: CASTVVGGASEQFF

v_gene: TRBV10-3
j_gene: TRBJ1-2
CDR3aa: CAISELRGTSNYGYTF

v_gene: TRBV10-2
j_gene: TRBJ1-2
CDR3aa: CASSELGESYGYTF

v_gene: TRBV4-1
j_gene: TRBJ2-1
CDR3aa: CASRKRGGSYNEQFF

v_gene: TRBV27
j_gene: TRBJ1-4
CDR3aa: CASSPAGRGEKLFF

v_gene: TRBV2
j_gene: TRBJ1-2
CDR3aa: CASRADRQGLYTF

v_gene: TRBV13
j_gene: TRBJ1-1
CDR3aa: CASSFGGSWNTEAFF

v_gene: TRBV5-1
j_gene: TRBJ1-2
CDR3aa: CASSTDLPYGYTF

v_gene: TRBV5-1
j_gene: TRBJ1-6
CDR3aa: CASSPETGLNSPLHF

v_gene: TRBV27
j_gene: TRBJ1-1
CDR3aa: CASSPYGGGTEAFF

v_gene: TRBV7-7
j_gene: TRBJ2-2
CDR3aa: CASSFTSGATGELFF